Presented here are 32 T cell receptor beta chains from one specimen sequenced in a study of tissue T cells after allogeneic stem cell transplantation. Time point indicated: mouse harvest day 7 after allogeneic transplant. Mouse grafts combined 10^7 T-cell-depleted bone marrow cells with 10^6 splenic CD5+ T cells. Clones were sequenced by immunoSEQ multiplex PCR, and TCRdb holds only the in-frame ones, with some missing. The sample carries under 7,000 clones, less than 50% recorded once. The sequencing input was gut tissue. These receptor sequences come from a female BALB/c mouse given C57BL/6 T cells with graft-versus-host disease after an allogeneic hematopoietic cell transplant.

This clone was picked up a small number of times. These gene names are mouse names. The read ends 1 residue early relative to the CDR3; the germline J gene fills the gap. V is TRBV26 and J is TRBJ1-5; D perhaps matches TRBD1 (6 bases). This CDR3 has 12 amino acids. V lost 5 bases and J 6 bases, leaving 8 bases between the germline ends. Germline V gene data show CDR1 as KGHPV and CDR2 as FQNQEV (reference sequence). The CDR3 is CASSSTGQAPLF. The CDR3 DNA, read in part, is TGTGCCAGCAGTTCGACAGGCCAGGCTCCGCTT.

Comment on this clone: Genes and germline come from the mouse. CDR3 sequence: CASSLRGSNERLFF. Incomplete CDR3 DNA: TGTGCCAGCAGCTTGAGGGGTTCCAACGAAAGATTATTT. The chain is built from TRBV3 and TRBJ1-4, with D perhaps matching TRBD1 (5 bases). The read halts 1 residue ahead of the CDR3 end, with the missing end drawn from the germline J gene. The germline V gene encodes CDR1 SNHLY and CDR2 FYNGKV (reference sequence). Trimming shortened V by 3 bases and J by 1 base, and 6 bases separated the two germline ends. The CDR3 covers 14 residues.

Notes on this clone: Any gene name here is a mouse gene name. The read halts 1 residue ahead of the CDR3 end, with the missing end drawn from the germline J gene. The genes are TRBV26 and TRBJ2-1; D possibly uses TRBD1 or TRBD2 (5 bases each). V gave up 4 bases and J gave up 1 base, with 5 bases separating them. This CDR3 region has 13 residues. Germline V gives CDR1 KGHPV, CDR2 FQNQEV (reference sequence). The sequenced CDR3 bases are TGTGCCAGCAGTCGGGACAACTATGCTGAGCAGTTC. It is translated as CASSRDNYAEQF. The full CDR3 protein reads CASSRDNYAEQFF.

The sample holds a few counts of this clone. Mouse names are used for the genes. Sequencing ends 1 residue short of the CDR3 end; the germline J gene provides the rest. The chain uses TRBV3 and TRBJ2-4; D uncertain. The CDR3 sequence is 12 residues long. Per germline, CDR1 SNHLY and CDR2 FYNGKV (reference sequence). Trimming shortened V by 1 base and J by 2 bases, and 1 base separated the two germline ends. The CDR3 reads CASSLVQNTLYF. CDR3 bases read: TGTGCCAGCAGCTTAGTTCAAAACACCTTGTAC. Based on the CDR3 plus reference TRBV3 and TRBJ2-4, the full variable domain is GPKVLQIPSHQIIDMGQMVTLNCDPVSNHLYFYWYKQILGQQMEFLVNFYNGKVMEKSKLFKDQFSVERPDGSYFTLKIQPTALEDSAVYFCASSLVQNTLYFGAGTRLSVL.

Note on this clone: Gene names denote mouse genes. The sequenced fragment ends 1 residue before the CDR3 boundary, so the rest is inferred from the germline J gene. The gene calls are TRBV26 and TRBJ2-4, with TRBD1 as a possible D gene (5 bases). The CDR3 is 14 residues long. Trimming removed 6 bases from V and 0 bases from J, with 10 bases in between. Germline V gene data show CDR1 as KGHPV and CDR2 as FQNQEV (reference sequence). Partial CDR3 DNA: TGTGCCAGCAGCCGCGGACAAAGTCAAAACACCTTGTAC. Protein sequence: CASSRGQSQNTLY. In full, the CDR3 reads CASSRGQSQNTLYF.

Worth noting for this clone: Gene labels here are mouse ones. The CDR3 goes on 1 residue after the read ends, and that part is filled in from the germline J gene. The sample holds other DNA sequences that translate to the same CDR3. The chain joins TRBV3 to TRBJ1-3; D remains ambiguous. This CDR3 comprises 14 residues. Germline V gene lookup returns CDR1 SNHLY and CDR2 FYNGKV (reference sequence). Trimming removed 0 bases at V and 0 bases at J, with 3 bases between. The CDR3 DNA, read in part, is TGTGCCAGCAGCTTAGCGGGTTCTGGAAATACGCTCTAT. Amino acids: CASSLAGSGNTLY. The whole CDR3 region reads CASSLAGSGNTLYF. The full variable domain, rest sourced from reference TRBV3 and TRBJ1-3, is GPKVLQIPSHQIIDMGQMVTLNCDPVSNHLYFYWYKQILGQQMEFLVNFYNGKVMEKSKLFKDQFSVERPDGSYFTLKIQPTALEDSAVYFCASSLAGSGNTLYFGEGSRLIVV.

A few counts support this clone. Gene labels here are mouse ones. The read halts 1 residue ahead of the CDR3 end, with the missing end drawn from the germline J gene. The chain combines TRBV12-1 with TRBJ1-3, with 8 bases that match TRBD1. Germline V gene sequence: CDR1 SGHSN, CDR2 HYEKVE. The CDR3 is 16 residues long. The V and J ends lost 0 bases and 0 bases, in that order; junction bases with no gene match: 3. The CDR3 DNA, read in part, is TGTGCCAGCTCTCTCTCAGGGGGCCATTCTGGAAATACGCTCTAT. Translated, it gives CASSLSGGHSGNTLY. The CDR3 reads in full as CASSLSGGHSGNTLYF.

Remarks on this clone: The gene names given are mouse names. CDR3 region: CSSSQSNRRNTEVFF. CDR3 DNA, as far as it was read: TGCTCCAGCAGTCAATCGAACAGGCGAAACACAGAAGTCTTC. The chain links TRBV23 to TRBJ1-1; no check of the table's D call, TRBD1, against the DNA was made. The read terminates 1 residue before the CDR3 end, so the remaining end is supplied by the germline J gene. The CDR3 contains 15 residues. CDR1 is KGHTA and CDR2 is FQNQQP in the germline V gene.

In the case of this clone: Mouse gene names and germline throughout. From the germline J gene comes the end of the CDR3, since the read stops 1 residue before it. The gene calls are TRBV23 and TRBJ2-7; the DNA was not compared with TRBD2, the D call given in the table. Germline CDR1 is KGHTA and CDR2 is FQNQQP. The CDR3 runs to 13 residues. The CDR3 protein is CSSSQLSGYEQYF. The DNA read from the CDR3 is TGCTCCAGCAGTCAATTGTCTGGGTATGAACAGTAC.

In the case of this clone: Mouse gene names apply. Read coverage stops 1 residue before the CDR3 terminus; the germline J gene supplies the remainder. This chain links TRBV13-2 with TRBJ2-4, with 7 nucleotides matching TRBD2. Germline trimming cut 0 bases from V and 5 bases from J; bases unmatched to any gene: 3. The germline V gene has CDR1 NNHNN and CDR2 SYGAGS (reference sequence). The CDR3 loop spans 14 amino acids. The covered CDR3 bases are TGTGCCAGCGGTGATGCCTGGGGGTTAAACACCTTGTAC. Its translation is CASGDAWGLNTLY. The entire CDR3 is CASGDAWGLNTLYF.

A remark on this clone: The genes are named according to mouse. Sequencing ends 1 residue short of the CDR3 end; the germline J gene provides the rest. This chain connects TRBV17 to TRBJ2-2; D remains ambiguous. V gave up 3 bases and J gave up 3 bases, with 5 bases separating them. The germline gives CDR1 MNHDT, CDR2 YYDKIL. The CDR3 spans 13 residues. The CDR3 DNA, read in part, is TGTGCTAGCAGTAGGATACACACCGGGCAGCTCTAC. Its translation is CASSRIHTGQLY. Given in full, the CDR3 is CASSRIHTGQLYF.

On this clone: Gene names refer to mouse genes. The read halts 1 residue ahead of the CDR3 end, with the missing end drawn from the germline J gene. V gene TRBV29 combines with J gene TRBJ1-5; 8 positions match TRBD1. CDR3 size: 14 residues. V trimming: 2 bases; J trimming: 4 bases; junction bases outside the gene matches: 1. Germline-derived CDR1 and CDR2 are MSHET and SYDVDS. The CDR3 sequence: CASSLHRGNQAPLF. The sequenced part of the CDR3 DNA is TGTGCTAGCAGTTTACACAGGGGGAACCAGGCTCCGCTT.

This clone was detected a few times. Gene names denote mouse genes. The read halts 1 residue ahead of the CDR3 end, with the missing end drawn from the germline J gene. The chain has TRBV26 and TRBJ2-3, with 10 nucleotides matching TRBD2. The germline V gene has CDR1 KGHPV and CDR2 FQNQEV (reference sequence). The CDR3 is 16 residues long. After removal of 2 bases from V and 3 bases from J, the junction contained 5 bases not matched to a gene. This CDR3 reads CASSLPGGAGAETLYF. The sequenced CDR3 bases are TGTGCCAGCAGTCTGCCTGGGGGGGCGGGGGCAGAAACGCTGTAT.

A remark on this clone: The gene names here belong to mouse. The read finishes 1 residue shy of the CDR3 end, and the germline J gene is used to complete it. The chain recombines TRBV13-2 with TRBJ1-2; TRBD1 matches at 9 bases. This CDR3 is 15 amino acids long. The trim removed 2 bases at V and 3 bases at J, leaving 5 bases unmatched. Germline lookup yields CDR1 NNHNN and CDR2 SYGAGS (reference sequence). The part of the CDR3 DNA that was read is TGTGCCAGCGGTGACACCGGGACAGGGTACTCCGACTACACC. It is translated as CASGDTGTGYSDYT. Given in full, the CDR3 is CASGDTGTGYSDYTF.

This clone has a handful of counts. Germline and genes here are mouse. The CDR3 loop reads CSSSQRDRGYEQYF. CDR3 DNA, as far as it was read: TGCTCCAGCAGTCAACGGGACAGGGGATATGAACAGTAC. This chain joins TRBV23 and TRBJ2-7; TRBD1 is the table's D call, not checked against the DNA. The DNA ends 1 residue before the CDR3 does, and the rest of the CDR3 is filled in from the germline J gene. CDR3 length equals 14 residues. CDR1 is KGHTA, CDR2 FQNQQP, per germline.

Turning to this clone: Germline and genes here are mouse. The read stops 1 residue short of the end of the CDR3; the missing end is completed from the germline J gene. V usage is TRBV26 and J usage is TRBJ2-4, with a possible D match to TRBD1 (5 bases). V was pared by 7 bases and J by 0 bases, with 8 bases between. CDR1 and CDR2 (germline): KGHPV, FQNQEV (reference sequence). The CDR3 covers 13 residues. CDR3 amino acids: CASTTDSQNTLYF. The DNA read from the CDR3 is TGTGCCAGCACGACAGATAGTCAAAACACCTTGTAC.

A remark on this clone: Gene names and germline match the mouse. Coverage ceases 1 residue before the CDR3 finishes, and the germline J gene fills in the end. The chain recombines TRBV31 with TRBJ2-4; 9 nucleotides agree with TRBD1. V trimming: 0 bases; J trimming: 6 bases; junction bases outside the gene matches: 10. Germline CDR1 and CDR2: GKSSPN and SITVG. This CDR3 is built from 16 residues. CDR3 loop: CAWSLTPGTGRNTLYF. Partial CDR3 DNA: TGTGCCTGGAGTCTAACTCCCGGGACAGGGAGGAACACCTTGTAC.

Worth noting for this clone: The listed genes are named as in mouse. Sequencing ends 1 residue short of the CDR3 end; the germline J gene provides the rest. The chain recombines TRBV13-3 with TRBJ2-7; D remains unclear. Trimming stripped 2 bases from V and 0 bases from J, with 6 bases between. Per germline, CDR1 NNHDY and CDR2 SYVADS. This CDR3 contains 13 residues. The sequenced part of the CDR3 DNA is TGTGCCAGCAGTGAACGGAGCTCCTATGAACAGTAC. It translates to CASSERSSYEQY. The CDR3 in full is CASSERSSYEQYF.

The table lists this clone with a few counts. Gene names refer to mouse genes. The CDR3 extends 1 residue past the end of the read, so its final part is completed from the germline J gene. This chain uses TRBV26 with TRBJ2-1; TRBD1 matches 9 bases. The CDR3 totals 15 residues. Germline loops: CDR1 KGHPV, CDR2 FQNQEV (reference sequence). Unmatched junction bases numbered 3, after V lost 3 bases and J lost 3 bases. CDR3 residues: CASSLWDRVYAEQFF. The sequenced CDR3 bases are TGTGCCAGCAGTCTCTGGGACAGGGTCTATGCTGAGCAGTTC.

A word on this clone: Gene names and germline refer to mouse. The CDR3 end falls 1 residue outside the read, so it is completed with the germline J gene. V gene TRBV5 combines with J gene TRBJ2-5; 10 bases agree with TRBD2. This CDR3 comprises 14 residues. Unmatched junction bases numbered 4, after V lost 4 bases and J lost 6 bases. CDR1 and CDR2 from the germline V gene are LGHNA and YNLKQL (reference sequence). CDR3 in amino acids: CASSPRLGGDTQYF. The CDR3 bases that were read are TGTGCCAGCAGCCCTCGACTGGGGGGTGACACCCAGTAC.

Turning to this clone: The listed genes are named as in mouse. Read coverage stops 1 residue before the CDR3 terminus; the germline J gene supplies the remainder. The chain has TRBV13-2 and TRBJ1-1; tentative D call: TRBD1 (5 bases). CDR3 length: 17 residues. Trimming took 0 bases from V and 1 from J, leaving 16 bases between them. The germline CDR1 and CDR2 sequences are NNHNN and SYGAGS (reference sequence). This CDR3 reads CASGDARWKRGNTEVFF. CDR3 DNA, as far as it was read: TGTGCCAGCGGTGATGCAAGGTGGAAGAGGGGAAACACAGAAGTCTTC.

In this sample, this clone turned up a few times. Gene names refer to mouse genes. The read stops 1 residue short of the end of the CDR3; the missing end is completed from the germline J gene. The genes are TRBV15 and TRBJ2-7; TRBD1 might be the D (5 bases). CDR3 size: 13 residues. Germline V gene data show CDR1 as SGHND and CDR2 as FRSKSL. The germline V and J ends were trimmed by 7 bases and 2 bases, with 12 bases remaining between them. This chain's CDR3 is CASTKDNPYEQYF. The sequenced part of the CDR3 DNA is TGTGCCAGCACCAAGGACAACCCCTATGAACAGTAC.

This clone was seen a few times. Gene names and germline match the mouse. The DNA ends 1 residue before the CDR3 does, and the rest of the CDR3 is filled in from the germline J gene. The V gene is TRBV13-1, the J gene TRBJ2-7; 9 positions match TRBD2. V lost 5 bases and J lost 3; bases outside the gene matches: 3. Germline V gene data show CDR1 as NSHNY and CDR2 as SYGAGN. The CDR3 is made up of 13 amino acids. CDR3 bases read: TGTGCCAGCAGGCCGGGACTGGGCTATGAACAGTAC. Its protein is CASRPGLGYEQY. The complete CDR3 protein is CASRPGLGYEQYF.

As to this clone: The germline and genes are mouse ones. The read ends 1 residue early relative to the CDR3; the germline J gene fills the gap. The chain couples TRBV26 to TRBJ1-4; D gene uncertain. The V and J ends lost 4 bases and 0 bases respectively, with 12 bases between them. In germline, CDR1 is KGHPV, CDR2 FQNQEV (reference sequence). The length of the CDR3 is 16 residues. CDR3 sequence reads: CASSRPEYFSNERLFF. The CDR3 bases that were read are TGTGCCAGCAGTCGCCCGGAATACTTTTCCAACGAAAGATTATTT.

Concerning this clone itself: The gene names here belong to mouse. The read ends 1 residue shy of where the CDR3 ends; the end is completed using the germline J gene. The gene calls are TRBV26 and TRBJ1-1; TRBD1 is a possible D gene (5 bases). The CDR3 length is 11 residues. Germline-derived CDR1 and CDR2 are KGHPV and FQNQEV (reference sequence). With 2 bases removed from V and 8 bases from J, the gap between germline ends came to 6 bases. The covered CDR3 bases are TGTGCCAGCAGTCTGGGGGGTGAAGTCTTC. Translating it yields CASSLGGEVF. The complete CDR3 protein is CASSLGGEVFF.

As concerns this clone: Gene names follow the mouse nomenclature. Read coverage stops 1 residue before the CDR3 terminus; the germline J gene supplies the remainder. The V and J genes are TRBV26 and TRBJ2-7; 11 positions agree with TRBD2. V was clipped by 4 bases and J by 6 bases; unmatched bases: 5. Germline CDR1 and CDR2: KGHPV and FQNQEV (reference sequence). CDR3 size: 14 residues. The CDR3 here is CASSPGTGGLEQYF. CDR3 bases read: TGTGCCAGCAGTCCCGGGACTGGGGGTCTTGAACAGTAC.

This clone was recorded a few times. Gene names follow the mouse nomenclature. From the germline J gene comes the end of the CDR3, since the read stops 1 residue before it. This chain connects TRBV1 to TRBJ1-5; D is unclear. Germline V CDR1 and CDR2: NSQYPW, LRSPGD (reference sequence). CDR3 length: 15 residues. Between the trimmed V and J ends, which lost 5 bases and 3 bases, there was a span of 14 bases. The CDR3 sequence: CTCSNSGRGNQAPLF. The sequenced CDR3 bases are TGCACCTGCAGTAACAGTGGGCGAGGCAACCAGGCTCCGCTT.

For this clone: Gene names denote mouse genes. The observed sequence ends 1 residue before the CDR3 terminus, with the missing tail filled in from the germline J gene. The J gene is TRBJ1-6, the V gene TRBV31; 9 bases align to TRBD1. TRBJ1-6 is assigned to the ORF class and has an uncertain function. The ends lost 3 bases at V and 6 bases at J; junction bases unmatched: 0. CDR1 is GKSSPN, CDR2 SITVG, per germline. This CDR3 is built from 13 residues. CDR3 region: CAWRDRGNSPLYF. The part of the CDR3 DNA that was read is TGTGCCTGGAGGGACAGGGGTAATTCGCCCCTCTAC.

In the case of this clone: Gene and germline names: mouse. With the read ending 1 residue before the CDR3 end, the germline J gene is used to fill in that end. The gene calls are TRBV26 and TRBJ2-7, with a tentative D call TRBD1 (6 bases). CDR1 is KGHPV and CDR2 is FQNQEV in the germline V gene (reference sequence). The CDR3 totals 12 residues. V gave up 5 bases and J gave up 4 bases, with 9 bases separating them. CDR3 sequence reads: CASSGGTYEQYF. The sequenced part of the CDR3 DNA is TGTGCCAGCAGTGGAGGGACATATGAACAGTAC.

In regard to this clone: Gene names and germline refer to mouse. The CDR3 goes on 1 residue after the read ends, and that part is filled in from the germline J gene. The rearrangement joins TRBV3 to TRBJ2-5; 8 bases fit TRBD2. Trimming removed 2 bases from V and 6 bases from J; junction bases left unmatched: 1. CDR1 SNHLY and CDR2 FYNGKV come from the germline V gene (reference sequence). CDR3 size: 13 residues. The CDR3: CASSLLGGDTQYF. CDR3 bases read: TGTGCCAGCAGCTTACTGGGGGGTGACACCCAGTAC.

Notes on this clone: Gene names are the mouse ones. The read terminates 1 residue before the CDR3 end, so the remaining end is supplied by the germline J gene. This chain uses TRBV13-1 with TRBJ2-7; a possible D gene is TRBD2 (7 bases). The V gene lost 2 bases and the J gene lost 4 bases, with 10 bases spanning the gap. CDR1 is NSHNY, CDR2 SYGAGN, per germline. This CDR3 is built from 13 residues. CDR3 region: CASSEGGGYEQYF. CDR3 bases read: TGTGCCAGCAGTGAAGGGGGGGGGTATGAACAGTAC.

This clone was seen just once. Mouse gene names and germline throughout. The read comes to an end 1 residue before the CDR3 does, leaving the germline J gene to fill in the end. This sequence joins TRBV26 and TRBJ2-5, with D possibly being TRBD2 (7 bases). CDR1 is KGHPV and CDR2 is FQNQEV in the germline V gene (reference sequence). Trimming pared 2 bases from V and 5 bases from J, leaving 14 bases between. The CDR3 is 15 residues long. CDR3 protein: CASSLIGGRGDTQYF. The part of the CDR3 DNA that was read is TGTGCCAGCAGTCTGATTGGGGGGCGCGGAGACACCCAGTAC.